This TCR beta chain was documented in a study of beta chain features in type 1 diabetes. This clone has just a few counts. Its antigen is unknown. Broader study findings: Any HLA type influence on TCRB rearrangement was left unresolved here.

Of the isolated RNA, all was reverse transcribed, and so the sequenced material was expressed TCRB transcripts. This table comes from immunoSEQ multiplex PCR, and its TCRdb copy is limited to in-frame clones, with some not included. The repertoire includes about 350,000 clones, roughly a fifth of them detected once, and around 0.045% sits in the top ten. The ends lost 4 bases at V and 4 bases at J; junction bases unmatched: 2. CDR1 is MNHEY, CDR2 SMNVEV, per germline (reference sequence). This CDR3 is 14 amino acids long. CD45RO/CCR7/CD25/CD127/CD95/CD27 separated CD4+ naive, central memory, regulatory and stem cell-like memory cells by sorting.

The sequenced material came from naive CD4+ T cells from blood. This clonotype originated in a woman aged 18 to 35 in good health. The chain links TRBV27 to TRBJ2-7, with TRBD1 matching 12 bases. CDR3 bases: TGTGCCAGCAGTTCGGGACAGGGGGCTTACGAGCAGTACTTC. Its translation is CASSSGQGAYEQYF.